This is a list of T cell receptor beta chains from one sample in a study of T cells in localized non-small cell lung cancer. This table comes from immunoSEQ multiplex PCR, and its TCRdb copy is limited to in-frame clones, with some not included. The sample records around 2,000 clones, around 18% being singletons. The starting material was normal lung tissue next to the tumor, obtained before any cancer treatment. The receptors were gathered from a male donor aged 60 or older with stage I non-small cell lung cancer. Both conserved end residues are part of each CDR3. D genes are given only for firm matches. The size entry is marked missing in some rows and otherwise reads once, few, many or a size class.

D: .
size: medium-sized
J: TRBJ2-2
V: TRBV11-3
CDR3: CASSLMGSTGELFF
DNA: TGTGCCAGCAGCTTAATGGGGAGCACCGGGGAGCTGTTTTTT

D: TRBD1
size: .
J: TRBJ1-2
V: TRBV6-8
CDR3: CASRERDRGLYGYTF
DNA: TGTGCCAGCAGAGAGAGGGACAGGGGACTCTATGGCTACACCTTC

D: TRBD2
size: few
J: TRBJ2-1
V: TRBV6-8
CDR3: CASSSGTSPYNEQFF
DNA: TGTGCCAGCAGTTCCGGGACTAGCCCTTACAATGAGCAGTTCTTC

D: TRBD1
size: .
J: TRBJ1-4
V: TRBV18
CDR3: CASSPTGGQRGYEKLFF
DNA: TGTGCCAGCTCACCTACAGGGGGCCAGCGGGGGTATGAAAAACTGTTTTTT

D: .
size: few
J: TRBJ1-1
V: TRBV29-1
CDR3: CSVRSTNTEAFF
DNA: TGCAGCGTTAGGTCGACGAACACTGAAGCTTTCTTT

D: .
size: large
J: TRBJ1-3
V: TRBV19
CDR3: CASSIGRGYGNTIYF
DNA: TGTGCCAGTAGTATCGGCAGGGGTTACGGAAACACCATATATTTT

D: TRBD1
size: .
J: TRBJ2-7
V: TRBV9
CDR3: CASSPQGTGTYEQYF
DNA: TGTGCCAGCAGCCCCCAGGGGACAGGGACCTACGAGCAGTACTTC

D: .
size: medium-sized
J: TRBJ2-6
V: TRBV6-8
CDR3: CASSYPFVNLHSGANVLTF
DNA: TGTGCCAGCAGTTACCCGTTCGTAAACCTTCACTCTGGGGCCAACGTCCTGACTTTC

D: .
size: few
J: TRBJ1-1
V: TRBV30
CDR3: CAWDPWGTEAFF
DNA: TGTGCCTGGGACCCTTGGGGCACTGAAGCTTTCTTT

D: .
size: .
J: TRBJ1-2
V: TRBV6-8
CDR3: CASSALRGGIGGYTF
DNA: TGTGCCAGCAGTGCTTTAAGGGGGGGGATAGGAGGCTACACCTTC

D: TRBD2
size: medium-sized
J: TRBJ2-1
V: TRBV4-1
CDR3: CASSQTSSGGFRFF
DNA: TGCGCCAGCAGCCAGACGAGTAGCGGGGGATTTAGGTTCTTC

D: .
size: few
J: TRBJ2-2
V: TRBV11-3
CDR3: CASSSPYRGAGELFF
DNA: TGTGCCAGCAGCTCCCCTTATAGGGGGGCCGGGGAGCTGTTTTTT

D: .
size: .
J: TRBJ2-7
V: TRBV5-1
CDR3: CASSLMGSEDEQYF
DNA: TGCGCCAGCAGCTTGATGGGGTCGGAGGACGAGCAGTACTTC

D: .
size: few
J: TRBJ1-4
V: TRBV28
CDR3: CASSLSSGGLEKLFF
DNA: TGTGCCAGCAGTTTATCCTCAGGAGGGCTAGAAAAACTGTTTTTT

D: .
size: few
J: TRBJ1-2
V: TRBV6-8
CDR3: CASRRGLIGYTF
DNA: TGTGCCAGCAGACGAGGGTTGATTGGCTACACCTTC

D: .
size: .
J: TRBJ1-3
V: TRBV18
CDR3: CASSETAGNTIYF
DNA: TGTGCCAGCTCAGAAACGGCTGGTAACACCATATATTTT

D: .
size: .
J: TRBJ2-5
V: TRBV18
CDR3: CASSLTEKETQYF
DNA: TGTGCCAGCTCACTGACAGAAAAAGAGACCCAGTACTTC

D: .
size: few
J: TRBJ2-1
V: TRBV11-3
CDR3: CASSLRGTGGEQFF
DNA: TGTGCCAGCAGCTTAAGGGGTACGGGCGGTGAGCAGTTCTTC

D: .
size: few
J: TRBJ1-6
V: TRBV1
CDR3: CASSHYYPPVSGTTHSPLHF
DNA: TGCGCCAGCAGCCATTATTATCCCCCCGTGTCGGGGACGACCCATTCACCCCTCCACTTT

D: TRBD2
size: .
J: TRBJ2-5
V: TRBV11-3
CDR3: CASSPRLAGVQETQYF
DNA: TGTGCCAGCAGCCCGAGACTAGCGGGAGTCCAAGAGACCCAGTACTTC